This passage covers 4 T cell receptor beta chains from one sample sequenced in a study of regulatory T cells in long-lasting Graves disease. Time point meaning: newly diagnosed GD, antithyroid drugs for less than 3 months. TCR sequences were obtained from RNA taken from PBMCs. Arm-PCR of CDR3 regions and iRepertoire HTBI primers were used to build TCR beta libraries. From the multiplex PCR reads, TCRdb called clonotypes with MiXCR, one entry per CDR3 protein. The sample includes 360,000 or so distinct CDR3 sequences, 15% to 20% of them seen just once. The same data also contributed to another study, on T cells in Graves' hyperthyroidism and ophthalmopathy.

The sample was peripheral blood mononuclear cells (PBMCs), taken at new diagnosis, from a patient treated with antithyroid drugs. Receptor source: a woman aged 18-29 years with Graves disease.

This clonotype was seen at least ten times. A junction end diverges from the germline sequence, so it may reflect a read error. The chain has TRBV5-1 and TRBJ2-1, with 10 bases identical to TRBD2. Germline V lookup: CDR1 SGHRS, CDR2 YFSETQ. CDR3 length: 16 residues. The CDR3 protein is CASSLELAGHYNEQFF. Written as DNA, the CDR3 is TGTGCCAGCAGCTTGGAACTAGCGGGGCATTACAATGAGCAGTTCTTC.

This clonotype was counted ten times or more. The rearrangement links TRBV29-1 to TRBJ2-7, with D perhaps TRBD1 (6 bases). The CDR3 consists of 14 residues. V was shortened by 1 base and J by 0 bases, with 10 bases between the two germline ends. Germline V lookup: CDR1 SQVTM, CDR2 ANQGSEA. The CDR3 nucleotides are TGCAGCGTTGAAGGCAGGGGATACTCCTACGAGCAGTACTTC. This sequence encodes CSVEGRGYSYEQYF.

This clonotype was observed many times. The chain employs TRBV6-1 and TRBJ1-1, with 11 bases fitting TRBD1. The CDR3 covers 15 residues. Germline V lookup: CDR1 MNHNS, CDR2 SASEGT. Trimming cost V 6 bases and J 5 bases; bases outside gene matches: 8. Here the CDR3 reads CASRRWGQGGTEAFF. In nucleotides, the CDR3 is TGTGCCAGCAGGCGGTGGGGACAGGGGGGGACTGAAGCTTTCTTT.

This clonotype came up many times. The V and J genes are TRBV6-5 and TRBJ1-2; 9 positions agree with TRBD1. The CDR3 is 16 amino acids. CDR1 is MNHEY and CDR2 is SVGAGI in the germline V gene. Trimming took 3 bases from V and 2 from J; bases not matched to a gene: 7. The CDR3 reads CASSYMGTGSNYGYTF. CDR3 bases: TGTGCCAGCAGTTATATGGGGACAGGGTCAAACTATGGCTACACCTTC.